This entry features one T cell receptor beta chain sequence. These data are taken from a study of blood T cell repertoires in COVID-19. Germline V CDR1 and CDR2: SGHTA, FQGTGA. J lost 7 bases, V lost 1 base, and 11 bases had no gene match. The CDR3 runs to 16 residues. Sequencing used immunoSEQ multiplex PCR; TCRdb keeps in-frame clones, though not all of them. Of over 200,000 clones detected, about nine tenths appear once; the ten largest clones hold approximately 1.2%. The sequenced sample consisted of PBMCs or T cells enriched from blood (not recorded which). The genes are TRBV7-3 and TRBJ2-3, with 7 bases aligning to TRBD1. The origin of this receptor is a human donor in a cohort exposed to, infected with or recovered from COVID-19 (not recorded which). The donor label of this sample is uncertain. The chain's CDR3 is CASSLRGGAGLNTQYF. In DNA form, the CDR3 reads TGTGCCAGCAGCTTAAGAGGGGGCGCTGGTTTAAATACGCAGTATTTT.